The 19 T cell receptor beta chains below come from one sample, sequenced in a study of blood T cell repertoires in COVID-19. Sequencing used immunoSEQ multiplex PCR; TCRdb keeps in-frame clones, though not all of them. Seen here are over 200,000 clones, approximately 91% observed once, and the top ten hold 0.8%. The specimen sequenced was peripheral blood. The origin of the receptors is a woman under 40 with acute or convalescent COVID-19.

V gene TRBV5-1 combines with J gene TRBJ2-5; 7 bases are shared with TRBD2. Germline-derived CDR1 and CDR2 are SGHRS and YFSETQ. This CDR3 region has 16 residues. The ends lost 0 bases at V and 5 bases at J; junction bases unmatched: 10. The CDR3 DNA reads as TGCGCCAGCAGCTTGGCCTTCGCGGGAGACGGCGAGACCCAGTACTTC. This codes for CASSLAFAGDGETQYF.

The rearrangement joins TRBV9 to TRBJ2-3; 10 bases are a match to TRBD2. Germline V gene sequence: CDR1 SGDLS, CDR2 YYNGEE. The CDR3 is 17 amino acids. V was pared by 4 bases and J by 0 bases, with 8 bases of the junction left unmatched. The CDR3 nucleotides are TGTGCCAGCAGCCCCCGACTAGCGGGCCGCAGCACAGATACGCAGTATTTT. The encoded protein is CASSPRLAGRSTDTQYF.

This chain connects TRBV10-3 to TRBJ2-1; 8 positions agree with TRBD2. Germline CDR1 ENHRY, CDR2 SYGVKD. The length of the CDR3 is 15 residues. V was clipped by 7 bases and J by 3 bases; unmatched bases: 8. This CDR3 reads CAINPSGLDYNEQFF. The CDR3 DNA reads TGTGCCATCAACCCTAGCGGGCTAGACTACAATGAGCAGTTCTTC.

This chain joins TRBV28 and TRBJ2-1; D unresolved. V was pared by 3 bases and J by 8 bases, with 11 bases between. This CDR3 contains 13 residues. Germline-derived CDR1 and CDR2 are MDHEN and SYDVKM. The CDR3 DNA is TGTGCCAGCAGTTTCCACCTGCGCGATGAGCAGTTCTTC. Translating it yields CASSFHLRDEQFF.

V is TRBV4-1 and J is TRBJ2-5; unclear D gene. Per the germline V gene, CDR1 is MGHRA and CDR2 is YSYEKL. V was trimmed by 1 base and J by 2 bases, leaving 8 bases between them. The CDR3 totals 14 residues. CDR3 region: CASSQGTYQETQYF. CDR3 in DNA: TGCGCCAGCAGCCAAGGCACATATCAAGAGACCCAGTACTTC.

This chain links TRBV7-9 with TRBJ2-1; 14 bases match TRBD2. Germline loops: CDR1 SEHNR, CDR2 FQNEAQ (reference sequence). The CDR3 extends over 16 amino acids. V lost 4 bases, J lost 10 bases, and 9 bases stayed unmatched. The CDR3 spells CASSSPGLAGVEEQFF. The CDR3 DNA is TGTGCCAGCAGCTCCCCGGGACTAGCGGGAGTGGAGGAGCAGTTCTTC.

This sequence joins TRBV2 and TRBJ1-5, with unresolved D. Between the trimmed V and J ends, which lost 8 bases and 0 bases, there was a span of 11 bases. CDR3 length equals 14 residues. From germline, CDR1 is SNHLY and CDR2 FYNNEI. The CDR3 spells CASGVAYSNQPQHF. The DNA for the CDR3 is TGTGCCAGCGGAGTCGCGTATAGCAATCAGCCCCAGCATTTT.

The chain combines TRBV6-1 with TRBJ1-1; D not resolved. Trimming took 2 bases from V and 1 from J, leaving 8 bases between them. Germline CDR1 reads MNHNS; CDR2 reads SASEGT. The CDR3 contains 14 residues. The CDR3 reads CASSEQSRNTEAFF. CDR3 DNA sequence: TGTGCCAGCAGTGAACAAAGCCGGAACACTGAAGCTTTCTTT.

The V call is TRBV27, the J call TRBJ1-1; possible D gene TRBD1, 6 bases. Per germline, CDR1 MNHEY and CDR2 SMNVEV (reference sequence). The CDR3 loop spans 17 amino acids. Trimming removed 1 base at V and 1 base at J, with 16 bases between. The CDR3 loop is CASSLWGWDIRNTEAFF. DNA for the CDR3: TGTGCCAGCAGTTTATGGGGGTGGGACATTCGGAACACTGAAGCTTTCTTT.

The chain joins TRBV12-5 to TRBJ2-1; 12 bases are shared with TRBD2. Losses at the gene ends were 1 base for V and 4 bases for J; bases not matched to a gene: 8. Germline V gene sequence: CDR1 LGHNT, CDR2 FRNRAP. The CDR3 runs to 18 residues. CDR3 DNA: TGTGCTAGTGGTTTGGCCGGGGCTAGCGGGAGGGTATACAATGAGCAGTTCTTC. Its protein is CASGLAGASGRVYNEQFF.

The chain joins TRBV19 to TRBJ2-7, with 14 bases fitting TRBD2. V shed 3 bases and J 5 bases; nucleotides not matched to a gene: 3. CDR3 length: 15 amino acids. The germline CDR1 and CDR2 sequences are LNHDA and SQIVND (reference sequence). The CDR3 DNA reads TGTGCCAGTAGTATTGGGACTAGCGGGAGTGACGAGCAGTACTTC. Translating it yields CASSIGTSGSDEQYF.

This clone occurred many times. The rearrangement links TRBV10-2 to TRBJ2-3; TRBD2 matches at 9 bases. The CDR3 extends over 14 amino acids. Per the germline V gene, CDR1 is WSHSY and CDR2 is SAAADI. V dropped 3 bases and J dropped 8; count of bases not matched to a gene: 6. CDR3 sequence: CASSEGSGRTTQYF. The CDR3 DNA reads TGCGCCAGCAGTGAAGGGAGCGGGAGGACTACGCAGTATTTT.

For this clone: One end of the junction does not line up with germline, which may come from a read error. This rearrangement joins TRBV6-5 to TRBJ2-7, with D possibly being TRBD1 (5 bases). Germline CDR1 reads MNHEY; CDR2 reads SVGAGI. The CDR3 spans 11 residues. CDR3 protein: CASRMTATTRF. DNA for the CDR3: TGTGCCAGCAGGATGACAGCCACTACCCGGTTC.

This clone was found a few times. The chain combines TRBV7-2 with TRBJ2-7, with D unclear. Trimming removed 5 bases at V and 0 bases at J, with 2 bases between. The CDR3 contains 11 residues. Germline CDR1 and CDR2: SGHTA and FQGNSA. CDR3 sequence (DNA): TGTGCCAGCAGCCACTCCTACGAGCAGTACTTC. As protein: CASSHSYEQYF.

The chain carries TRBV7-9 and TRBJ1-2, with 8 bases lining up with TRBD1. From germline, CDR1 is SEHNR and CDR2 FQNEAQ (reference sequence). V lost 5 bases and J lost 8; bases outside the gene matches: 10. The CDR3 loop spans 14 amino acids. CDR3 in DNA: TGTGCCAGCAGCATCAAGGACAGGGTGGGAGGCTACACCTTC. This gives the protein CASSIKDRVGGYTF.

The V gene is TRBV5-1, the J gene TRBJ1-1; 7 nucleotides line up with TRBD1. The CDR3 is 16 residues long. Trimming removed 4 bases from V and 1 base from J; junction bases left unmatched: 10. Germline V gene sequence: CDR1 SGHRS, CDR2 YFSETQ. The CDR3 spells CASSPNRGEGNTEAFF. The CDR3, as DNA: TGCGCCAGCAGCCCCAACAGGGGAGAGGGGAACACTGAAGCTTTCTTT.

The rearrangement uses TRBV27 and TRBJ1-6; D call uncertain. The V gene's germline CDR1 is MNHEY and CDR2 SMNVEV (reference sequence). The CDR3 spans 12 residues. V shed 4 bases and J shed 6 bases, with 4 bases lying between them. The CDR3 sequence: CASSSRNSPLHF. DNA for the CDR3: TGTGCCAGCAGTTCCCGTAATTCACCCCTCCACTTT.

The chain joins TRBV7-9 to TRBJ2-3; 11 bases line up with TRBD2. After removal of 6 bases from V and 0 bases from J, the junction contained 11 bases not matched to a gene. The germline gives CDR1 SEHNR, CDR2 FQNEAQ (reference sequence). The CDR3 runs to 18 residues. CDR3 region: CASRPTSGRGHSTDTQYF. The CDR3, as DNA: TGTGCCAGCAGGCCCACTAGCGGGAGAGGACATAGCACAGATACGCAGTATTTT.

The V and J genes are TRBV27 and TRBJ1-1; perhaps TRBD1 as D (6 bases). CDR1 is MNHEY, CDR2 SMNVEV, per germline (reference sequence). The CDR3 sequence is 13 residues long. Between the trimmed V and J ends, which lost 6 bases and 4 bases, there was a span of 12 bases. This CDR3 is CASSQGGGTEAFF. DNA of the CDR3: TGTGCCAGCAGCCAAGGGGGGGGCACTGAAGCTTTCTTT.